This T cell receptor beta chain came from a study of beta chain features in type 1 diabetes. Broader study findings: A moderate, significant TCRB CDR3 shortening appeared in type 1 diabetes across four CD4+ subsets.

Germline V CDR1 and CDR2: WSHSY, SAAADI. The germline V and J ends were trimmed by 6 bases and 3 bases, with 8 bases remaining between them. There are 12 residues in the CDR3. Since all of the isolated RNA was reverse transcribed, expressed TCRB transcripts were what got sequenced. The method was immunoSEQ multiplex PCR; TCRdb's version includes in-frame clones alone and lacks a portion of them. Of 50,000 to 70,000 clones in the sample, under 60% were seen once. This clone was found a few times. Its cognate antigen is unknown. The sequenced material came from Tregs from blood. The source is a woman in her 40s with type 1 diabetes. The chain combines TRBV10-2 with TRBJ2-5; TRBD1 might be the D (6 bases). CDR3 sequence: CASSAGEETQYF. The CDR3 DNA reads TGCGCCAGCAGCGCAGGGGAAGAGACCCAGTACTTC.